Listed here are 21 T cell receptor beta chains from one sample, sequenced in a study of blood T cell repertoires in COVID-19. Clones were sequenced by immunoSEQ multiplex PCR, and TCRdb holds only the in-frame ones, with some missing. The sample carries about 240,000 clones, about 81% recorded once. Sequencing used peripheral blood. These receptor sequences come from a woman aged 60 to 75 with active or convalescent COVID-19.

In this sample, this clone turned up a few times. The chain joins TRBV7-6 to TRBJ2-2; D remains ambiguous. The CDR3 has 16 residues. CDR1 and CDR2 (germline): SGHVS, FNYEAQ. Trimming pared 1 base from V and 0 bases from J, leaving 9 bases between. The CDR3, as DNA: TGTGCCAGCAGCTTAGAGGCGGTCTCGAACACCGGGGAGCTGTTTTTT. Its translation: CASSLEAVSNTGELFF.

This clone has more than one count but fewer than ten. V gene TRBV19 combines with J gene TRBJ2-1, with D perhaps matching TRBD2 (7 bases). The length of the CDR3 is 14 residues. V lost 5 bases and J 2 bases, leaving 10 bases between the germline ends. CDR1 and CDR2 (germline): LNHDA, SQIVND (reference sequence). This CDR3 is CASSLGGPYNEQFF. CDR3 DNA sequence: TGTGCCAGTAGTCTGGGGGGGCCCTACAATGAGCAGTTCTTC.

The chain couples TRBV7-3 to TRBJ2-7, with D possibly being TRBD2 (8 bases). Looked up from germline, CDR1 is SGHTA and CDR2 is FQGTGA. The length of the CDR3 is 13 residues. The V end lost 5 bases, the J end lost 6 bases, and 14 bases lay between the germline ends. The CDR3 nucleotides are TGTGCCAGCAGCCCCGGGGGGGACAGCGAGCAGTACTTC. Protein: CASSPGGDSEQYF.

This clone was seen once. V and J are TRBV2 and TRBJ2-3, with TRBD2 identical over 12 bases. The length of the CDR3 is 17 residues. V lost 2 bases to trimming and J lost 2 bases; unmatched junction nucleotides: 5. Per the germline V gene, CDR1 is SNHLY and CDR2 is FYNNEI. CDR3 loop: CASSERTSGVNTDTQYF. CDR3 nucleotides: TGTGCCAGCAGTGAAAGGACTAGCGGGGTCAACACAGATACGCAGTATTTT.

J is TRBJ2-2 and V is TRBV18, with D tentatively TRBD1 (7 bases). The CDR3 loop spans 16 amino acids. Germline values: CDR1 KGHSH, CDR2 LQKENI. V was trimmed by 0 bases and J by 6 bases, leaving 14 bases between them. The CDR3 DNA sequence: TGTGCCAGCTCACCACCGCGGGACAGTGGGCCCGGGGAGCTGTTTTTT. Translating it yields CASSPPRDSGPGELFF. The full variable domain, with the rest looked up from reference TRBV18 and TRBJ2-2, is NAGVMQNPRHLVRRRGQEARLRCSPMKGHSHVYWYRQLPEEGLKFMVYLQKENIIDESGMPKERFSAEFPKEGPSILRIQQVVRGDSAAYFCASSPPRDSGPGELFFGEGSRLTVL.

This chain links TRBV5-3 with TRBJ2-1; 8 bases map to TRBD2. TRBV5-3 counts as an open reading frame of uncertain function. The CDR3 has 17 residues. V lost 7 bases, J lost 4 bases, and 16 bases stayed unmatched. CDR3: CARSPTREGGRYNEQFF. In DNA, the CDR3 is TGTGCCAGATCCCCAACTCGGGAGGGGGGGAGGTACAATGAGCAGTTCTTC.

The V and J genes are TRBV2 and TRBJ2-2; D not resolved. Germline CDR1 and CDR2: SNHLY and FYNNEI. CDR3 length: 13 residues. V dropped 4 bases and J dropped 7 bases, with 10 bases sitting between them. The chain's CDR3 is CASSVPSSGELFF. CDR3 in DNA: TGTGCCAGCAGTGTACCCTCGAGCGGGGAGCTGTTTTTT.

The gene calls are TRBV30 and TRBJ2-4; 7 positions agree with TRBD2. The V gene's germline CDR1 is GTSNPN and CDR2 SVGIG (reference sequence). This CDR3 has 16 residues. J gave up 4 bases and V 1 base, and 10 bases lay outside the gene matches. CDR3 protein: CAWSAPWRGFKNIQYF. CDR3 DNA: TGTGCCTGGAGTGCTCCGTGGCGGGGGTTTAAAAACATTCAGTACTTC.

The chain has TRBV6-6 and TRBJ1-5, with 9 bases matching TRBD1. V gave up 8 bases and J gave up 6 bases; unmatched junction bases: 5. CDR3 length: 13 amino acids. Germline CDR1 is MNHNY and CDR2 is SVGAGI (reference sequence). CDR3 residues: CASRDRDGQPQHF. CDR3 DNA sequence: TGTGCCAGCCGGGACAGGGATGGTCAGCCCCAGCATTTT.

V gene TRBV18 combines with J gene TRBJ1-4; D may be TRBD1 (6 bases). Trimming removed 4 bases at V and 5 bases at J, with 14 bases between. Germline V lookup: CDR1 KGHSH, CDR2 LQKENI. The CDR3 covers 15 residues. The CDR3: CASSRATGLNEKLFF. As DNA, the CDR3 is TGTGCCAGCTCACGGGCGACAGGCCTGAATGAAAAACTGTTTTTT.

The V call is TRBV12-3 or TRBV12-4, the J call TRBJ2-7, with TRBD2 identical over 8 bases. V lost 3 bases, J lost 4 bases, and 2 bases stayed unmatched. The CDR3 is 13 residues long. CDR3 residues: CASSFLAGYEQYF. The CDR3 DNA sequence: TGTGCCAGCAGTTTCTTAGCGGGGTACGAGCAGTACTTC.

This clone occurred a few times. This chain connects TRBV2 to TRBJ1-6; D possibly corresponds to TRBD1 (6 bases). Germline CDR1 and CDR2: SNHLY and FYNNEI. The CDR3 spans 13 residues. Trimming cost V 11 bases and J 3 bases, with 11 bases left between them. CDR3 in DNA: TGTGCCGGAGGGGGGGACTATAATTCACCCCTCCACTTT. Translation: CAGGGDYNSPLHF.

V is TRBV7-3 and J is TRBJ1-1; D is uncertain. This CDR3 region has 13 residues. Trimming left V 4 bases short and J 2 bases short, with 8 bases between. CDR1 and CDR2 (germline): SGHTA, FQGTGA. CDR3 residues: CASSSYTNTEAFF. CDR3 nucleotides: TGTGCCAGCAGCTCATACACCAACACTGAAGCTTTCTTT.

This clone was detected only once. This sequence joins TRBV5-1 and TRBJ1-4; no clear D gene. Between the trimmed V and J ends, which lost 5 bases and 8 bases, there was a span of 7 bases. In germline, CDR1 is SGHRS, CDR2 YFSETQ. The CDR3 runs 11 residues. CDR3 bases: TGCGCCAGCAGGTTCCGGGAAAAACTGTTTTTT. This encodes CASRFREKLFF.

The chain joins TRBV27 to TRBJ1-2, with 7 bases identical to TRBD1. Germline values: CDR1 MNHEY, CDR2 SMNVEV (reference sequence). The CDR3 covers 16 residues. The V gene end was trimmed by 5 bases and the J gene end by 4 bases; junction bases not matched to a gene: 13. The CDR3 protein is CASSPSTGTAFYGYTF. In DNA, the CDR3 is TGTGCCAGCAGTCCCTCTACCGGGACAGCGTTCTATGGCTACACCTTC.

The J gene is TRBJ1-2, the V gene TRBV6-5; 7 bases line up with TRBD1. CDR1 is MNHEY, CDR2 SVGAGI, per germline. CDR3 length: 13 residues. V gave up 7 bases and J gave up 6 bases; unmatched junction bases: 8. The chain's CDR3 is CASTTYRGDGYTF. The CDR3, as DNA: TGTGCCAGCACCACTTACAGGGGAGATGGCTACACCTTC.

This clone was observed many times. J is TRBJ2-2 and V is TRBV6-2 or TRBV6-3; D remains ambiguous. In germline, CDR1 is MNHEY, CDR2 SVGEGT. V lost 4 bases and J 4 bases, leaving 10 bases between the germline ends. The CDR3 totals 14 residues. CDR3 in DNA: TGTGCCAGCAGTTTCCTCCCCGGCACCGGGGAGCTGTTTTTT. Protein product: CASSFLPGTGELFF.

This clone has only a few counts. The chain couples TRBV24-1 to TRBJ1-2; 7 bases are shared with TRBD1. The CDR3 has 14 amino acids. Germline CDR1 and CDR2: KGHDR and SFDVKD. The ends lost 3 bases at V and 8 bases at J; junction bases unmatched: 8. The CDR3 sequence: CATSDDGTVGGYTF. The DNA of the CDR3 is TGTGCCACCAGTGATGACGGGACAGTCGGAGGCTACACCTTC.

The rearrangement links TRBV7-3 to TRBJ2-7; D possibly corresponds to TRBD2 (7 bases). This CDR3 has 18 amino acids. From germline, CDR1 is SGHTA and CDR2 FQGTGA. Trimming took 0 bases from V and 0 from J, leaving 18 bases between them. CDR3 nucleotide sequence: TGTGCCAGCAGCTTAACTGGGAGGGGGGGCGGAAGCTCCTACGAGCAGTACTTC. This encodes CASSLTGRGGGSSYEQYF.

The chain carries TRBV5-1 and TRBJ2-7; 13 nucleotides line up with TRBD2. With V trimmed by 4 bases and J by 3 bases, 10 bases remained unmatched. CDR1 and CDR2 (germline): SGHRS, YFSETQ. The length of the CDR3 is 17 residues. This chain's CDR3 is CASSKTSGGTSFYEQYF. In DNA, the CDR3 is TGCGCCAGCAGCAAGACTAGCGGGGGGACCTCGTTCTACGAGCAGTACTTC.

This clone was observed a handful of times. The chain employs TRBV29-1 and TRBJ1-3; tentatively, D is TRBD1 (6 bases). V was cut by 6 bases and J by 5 bases, with 11 bases left in between. Germline lookup yields CDR1 SQVTM and CDR2 ANQGSEA. This CDR3 is 12 amino acids long. This chain's CDR3 is CSVEDSRNTIYF. The CDR3, as DNA: TGCAGCGTCGAGGACAGCCGAAACACCATATATTTT. The entire variable domain, with the rest obtained from reference TRBV29-1 and TRBJ1-3, is as follows: SAVISQKPSRDICQRGTSLTIQCQVDSQVTMMFWYRQQPGQSLTLIATANQGSEATYESGFVIDKFPISRPNLTFSTLTVSNMSPEDSSIYLCSVEDSRNTIYFGEGSWLTVV.